This passage covers 21 T cell receptor beta chains from one sample sequenced in a study of T cell repertoires in cytomegalovirus infection. Each CDR3 protein is one row after TCRdb ran MiXCR on the reads. The sample shows around 320,000 distinct CDR3 sequences, approximately 9.5% of them seen only once. Sequenced material: PBMCs. These receptors were taken from a human donor in good health (CMV status not recorded). Some clones in this sample may be carry-over from other donors' samples.

This clonotype was seen at least ten times. V is TRBV7-2 and J is TRBJ1-1, with D tentatively TRBD1 (6 bases). Trimming took off 3 bases at V and 2 bases at J, with 10 bases between the two ends. The germline V gene encodes CDR1 SGHTA and CDR2 FQGNSA. This CDR3 is 14 amino acids long. CDR3 DNA sequence: TGTGCCAGCAGCTTGGCCAGGGGAAACACTGAAGCTTTCTTT. It specifies CASSLARGNTEAFF.

The gene calls are TRBV19 and TRBJ1-1, with D hard to call. The CDR3 is made up of 14 amino acids. Trimming pared 3 bases from V and 4 bases from J, leaving 12 bases between. From germline, CDR1 is LNHDA and CDR2 SQIVND (reference sequence). DNA for the CDR3: TGTGCCAGTAGTATGGCGGCGGAGGGCACTGAAGCTTTCTTT. Its translation is CASSMAAEGTEAFF.

V is TRBV19 and J is TRBJ1-6; D is undetermined. Trimming shortened V by 7 bases and J by 4 bases, and 14 bases separated the two germline ends. The CDR3 is 15 residues long. Germline V gives CDR1 LNHDA, CDR2 SQIVND (reference sequence). CDR3 sequence reads: CASTWTASYNSPLHF. The DNA of the CDR3 is TGTGCCAGTACCTGGACTGCTTCGTATAATTCACCCCTCCACTTT.

This clonotype occurred a few times. The chain has TRBV28 and TRBJ1-5; 7 bases line up with TRBD1. Germline V gene data show CDR1 as MDHEN and CDR2 as SYDVKM. This CDR3 comprises 15 residues. J gave up 6 bases and V 3 bases, and 8 bases lay outside the gene matches. CDR3 coding DNA: TGTGCCAGCAGTTTCAGGGGGGCGCGAGGTCAGCCCCAGCATTTT. This translates into CASSFRGARGQPQHF. Based on the CDR3 plus reference TRBV28 and TRBJ1-5, the full variable domain is DVKVTQSSRYLVKRTGEKVFLECVQDMDHENMFWYRQDPGLGLRLIYFSYDVKMKEKGDIPEGYSVSREKKERFSLILESASTNQTSMYLCASSFRGARGQPQHFGDGTRLSIL.

This clonotype has ten or more counts. V is TRBV7-8 and J is TRBJ1-2, with D unclear. Trimming took off 5 bases at V and 3 bases at J, with 10 bases between the two ends. The CDR3 is 13 amino acids. Germline CDR1 and CDR2: SGHVS and FQNEAQ. CDR3 nucleotide sequence: TGTGCCAGCAGCAGTGGAGGGTACTATGGCTACACCTTC. This gives the protein CASSSGGYYGYTF.

This clonotype was seen only a few times. This chain joins TRBV12-3 or TRBV12-4 and TRBJ2-1, with D unresolved. Trimming cost V 6 bases and J 7 bases, with 16 bases left between them. The CDR3 length is 14 residues. CDR3 nucleotides: TGTGCCAGCAGCCTATCGTCCAGAATTAATGAGCAGTTCTTC. As protein: CASSLSSRINEQFF.

This clonotype occurred many times. The J gene is TRBJ2-1, the V gene TRBV7-2; D uncertain. The CDR3 sequence is 16 residues long. Deletions cut 5 bases from V and 2 bases from J, with 16 bases between. Germline CDR1 is SGHTA and CDR2 is FQGNSA. In DNA form, the CDR3 reads TGTGCCAGCAGCCCGTCAGGTGGCCAGCCCTACAATGAGCAGTTCTTC. This encodes CASSPSGGQPYNEQFF.

This clonotype was detected only a few times. V is TRBV7-2 and J is TRBJ2-5; 8 bases align to TRBD2. The germline V gene encodes CDR1 SGHTA and CDR2 FQGNSA. The V gene end was trimmed by 5 bases and the J gene end by 5 bases; junction bases not matched to a gene: 10. This CDR3 region has 15 residues. DNA of the CDR3: TGTGCCAGCAGCCCGGGAGGGTCGGCTTTGGAGACCCAGTACTTC. Protein product: CASSPGGSALETQYF.

There are a few counts of this clonotype. The V gene is TRBV9, the J gene TRBJ2-3, with TRBD1 as a possible D gene (6 bases). In germline, CDR1 is SGDLS, CDR2 YYNGEE. V was trimmed by 4 bases and J by 2 bases, leaving 14 bases between them. This CDR3 has 15 amino acids. CDR3 loop: CASSPRQDPTDTQYF. In DNA form, the CDR3 reads TGTGCCAGCAGCCCGCGACAGGACCCCACAGATACGCAGTATTTT. Looking up the rest from reference TRBV9 and TRBJ2-3 gives the full variable domain: DSGVTQTPKHLITATGQRVTLRCSPRSGDLSVYWYQQSLDQGLQFLIQYYNGEERAKGNILERFSAQQFPDLHSELNLSSLELGDSALYFCASSPRQDPTDTQYFGPGTRLTVL.

The chain is built from TRBV12-3 or TRBV12-4 and TRBJ2-6; D might be TRBD1 (6 bases). The CDR3 has 17 residues. V lost 6 bases and J lost 0, with 15 bases in between. The CDR3 sequence is CASSPMTGSSGANVLTF. CDR3 coding DNA: TGTGCCAGCAGCCCCATGACAGGTAGCTCTGGGGCCAACGTCCTGACTTTC.

This clonotype has at least ten counts. The gene calls are TRBV28 and TRBJ2-7; 7 positions match TRBD2. Trimming cost V 6 bases and J 2 bases; bases outside gene matches: 22. Germline V gives CDR1 MDHEN, CDR2 SYDVKM. CDR3 length: 19 residues. This chain's CDR3 is CASSSPKRDRRQVPYEQYF. Written as DNA, the CDR3 is TGTGCCAGCAGCTCGCCGAAGCGGGATCGCCGCCAGGTCCCCTACGAGCAGTACTTC.

V usage is TRBV20-1 and J usage is TRBJ2-2, with 7 bases aligning to TRBD2. Germline CDR1 reads DFQATT; CDR2 reads SNEGSKA (reference sequence). The junction had 4 bases not matched to a gene; V was cut back by 5 bases and J by 4 bases. This CDR3 is 13 amino acids long. CDR3 nucleotide sequence: TGCAGTGCTCAAAGGACTAGCACCGGGGAGCTGTTTTTT. Translation: CSAQRTSTGELFF.

This clonotype turned up a few times. V is TRBV7-2 and J is TRBJ1-6, with D unresolved. The CDR3 loop spans 14 amino acids. Germline CDR1 is SGHTA and CDR2 is FQGNSA. Trimming pared 10 bases from V and 5 bases from J, leaving 15 bases between. The CDR3, as DNA: TGTGCCACCTCAACCTTGCGAAATAATTCACCCCTCCACTTT. Protein sequence: CATSTLRNNSPLHF.

This clonotype was counted between two and nine times. CDR3: CASRRGAGALGEQFF. As DNA, the CDR3 is TGTGCCAGCAGGCGGGGAGCGGGGGCCCTGGGGGAGCAGTTCTTC. This rearrangement joins TRBV11-2 to TRBJ2-1, with 8 positions matching TRBD2. The CDR3 contains 15 residues. Unmatched junction bases numbered 14, after V lost 6 bases and J lost 10 bases. The germline gives CDR1 SGHAT, CDR2 FQNNGV.

This clonotype was recorded a few times. This chain connects TRBV4-3 to TRBJ2-3, with a tentative D call TRBD1 (6 bases). CDR3 length: 16 amino acids. Trimming took off 0 bases at V and 3 bases at J, with 13 bases between the two ends. The germline V gene has CDR1 LGHNA and CDR2 YSLEER. The CDR3, as DNA: TGCGCCAGCAGCCAAGATCTTCAGGGGCTGACAGATACGCAGTATTTT. It specifies CASSQDLQGLTDTQYF.

This clonotype was seen at least ten times. The chain uses TRBV27 and TRBJ2-7, with 9 positions matching TRBD2. This CDR3 is built from 15 residues. The V and J ends lost 2 bases and 4 bases, in that order; junction bases with no gene match: 6. Per germline, CDR1 MNHEY and CDR2 SMNVEV (reference sequence). CDR3 bases: TGTGCCAGCAGTTTAAAAGCGGGAGGAAAGTACGAGCAGTACTTC. Translated, it gives CASSLKAGGKYEQYF.

This clonotype was observed at least ten times. V gene TRBV2 combines with J gene TRBJ2-2; 11 bases align to TRBD2. The V and J ends lost 3 bases and 4 bases, in that order; junction bases with no gene match: 4. The CDR3 is 16 residues long. Germline CDR1 SNHLY, CDR2 FYNNEI. The CDR3 spells CASSDASGGITGELFF. CDR3 nucleotides: TGTGCCAGCAGTGACGCTAGCGGGGGGATCACCGGGGAGCTGTTTTTT.

This clonotype was picked up many times. The chain is built from TRBV6-5 and TRBJ2-2, with 8 bases aligning to TRBD1. V was pared by 7 bases and J by 8 bases, with 9 bases of the junction left unmatched. This CDR3 contains 14 residues. The germline V gene encodes CDR1 MNHEY and CDR2 SVGAGI. The CDR3 DNA sequence: TGTGCCAGCACTCCCGGGACAGGAGGAGGGGAGCTGTTTTTT. Translation: CASTPGTGGGELFF.

This sequence joins TRBV20-1 and TRBJ2-5; TRBD1 matches at 11 bases. V lost 5 bases, J lost 4 bases, and 3 bases stayed unmatched. The CDR3 runs to 13 residues. Per germline, CDR1 DFQATT and CDR2 SNEGSKA (reference sequence). The CDR3 is CSAWGQGGETQYF. The DNA of the CDR3 is TGCAGTGCTTGGGGACAGGGGGGAGAGACCCAGTACTTC.

V is TRBV4-3 and J is TRBJ2-7, with 10 bases lining up with TRBD2. With V trimmed by 6 bases and J by 0 bases, 2 bases remained unmatched. Germline V lookup: CDR1 LGHNA, CDR2 YSLEER. There are 14 residues in the CDR3. Here the CDR3 reads CASREREGSYEQYF. The CDR3 DNA reads as TGCGCCAGCAGAGAGCGGGAGGGCTCCTACGAGCAGTACTTC.

This clonotype was seen only once. The chain combines TRBV27 with TRBJ1-5; D is unclear. This CDR3 region has 15 residues. Germline V gives CDR1 MNHEY, CDR2 SMNVEV (reference sequence). The germline V and J ends were trimmed by 4 bases and 0 bases, with 10 bases remaining between them. The CDR3 reads CASSSLVSSNQPQHF. CDR3 DNA: TGTGCCAGCAGTTCGCTTGTTTCTAGCAATCAGCCCCAGCATTTT.